Each of the 3 T cell receptor beta chains below was sequenced from the same sample in a study of response to subunit inactivated influenza vaccine. TCRdb reprocessed the RT-PCR reads via MiXCR and lists one record per CDR3 protein. This table has more than 700,000 distinct CDR3 sequences, around 20% appearing once. The source material was PBMCs from blood, sampled roughly 5 days after vaccination. The receptors derive from a man aged 50 or older who received an inactivated influenza vaccine.

J is TRBJ2-2 and V is TRBV29-1; D possibly corresponds to TRBD2 (5 bases). CDR3 length: 11 residues. CDR1 SQVTM and CDR2 ANQGSEA come from the germline V gene. The germline V and J ends were trimmed by 7 bases and 7 bases, with 10 bases remaining between them. The CDR3, as DNA: TGCAGCGCTTGGACTGGCGGGGAGCTGTTTTTT. Its translation: CSAWTGGELFF.

This clonotype appeared a few times. The chain recombines TRBV20-1 with TRBJ2-7; D unresolved. The CDR3 extends over 14 amino acids. The germline V gene encodes CDR1 DFQATT and CDR2 SNEGSKA (reference sequence). Trimming removed 2 bases at V and 3 bases at J, with 14 bases between. CDR3: CSARRTLAFYEQYF. CDR3 coding DNA: TGCAGTGCTAGAAGGACCTTGGCGTTCTACGAGCAGTACTTC.

The rearrangement links TRBV4-3 to TRBJ2-7, with D possibly called TRBD1 or TRBD2 (5 bases each). CDR1 and CDR2 from the germline V gene are LGHNA and YSLEER. There are 13 residues in the CDR3. Trimming took off 1 base at V and 7 bases at J, with 11 bases between the two ends. CDR3 loop: CASSQGEGWEQYF. In DNA, the CDR3 is TGCGCCAGCAGCCAAGGAGAGGGGTGGGAGCAGTACTTC.